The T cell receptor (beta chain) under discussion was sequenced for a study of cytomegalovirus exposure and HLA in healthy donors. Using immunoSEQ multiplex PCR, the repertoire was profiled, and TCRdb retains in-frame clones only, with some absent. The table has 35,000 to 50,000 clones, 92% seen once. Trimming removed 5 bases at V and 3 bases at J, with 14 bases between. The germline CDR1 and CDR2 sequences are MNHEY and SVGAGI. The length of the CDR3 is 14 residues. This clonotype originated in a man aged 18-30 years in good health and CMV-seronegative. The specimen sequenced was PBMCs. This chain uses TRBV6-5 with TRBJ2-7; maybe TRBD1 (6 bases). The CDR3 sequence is CASSDRLVSYEQYF. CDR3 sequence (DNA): TGTGCCAGCAGTGACAGGTTGGTTAGCTACGAGCAGTACTTC.